Presented here are 14 T cell receptor beta chains from one specimen sequenced in a study of identical twins. MiXCR, applied by TCRdb to the 5' RACE reads, yields one record per CDR3 protein. Among roughly 1,500,000 distinct CDR3 sequences listed, roughly 35% were seen once. Sequencing was carried out using cord blood. All receptors derive from a newborn girl in good health.

The chain couples TRBV7-9 to TRBJ1-4; the match to TRBD1 covers 8 bases. This CDR3 has 16 residues. Per germline, CDR1 SEHNR and CDR2 FQNEAQ (reference sequence). The junction had 4 bases not matched to a gene; V was cut back by 4 bases and J by 0 bases. DNA for the CDR3: TGTGCCAGCAGCTGGGACAGGTCGGCAACTAATGAAAAACTGTTTTTT. This sequence encodes CASSWDRSATNEKLFF. The whole variable domain, remainder taken from reference TRBV7-9 and TRBJ1-4, is DTGVSQNPRHKITKRGQNVTFRCDPISEHNRLYWYRQTLGQGPEFLTYFQNEAQLEKSRLLSDRFSAERPKGSFSTLEIQRTEQGDSAMYLCASSWDRSATNEKLFFGSGTQLSVL.

This clonotype turned up a few times. V usage is TRBV7-9 and J usage is TRBJ1-1; 9 bases are shared with TRBD1. Looked up from germline, CDR1 is SEHNR and CDR2 is FQNEAQ (reference sequence). This CDR3 is 15 amino acids long. J was trimmed by 5 bases and V by 1 base; bases with no gene match: 5. For the CDR3, the DNA is TGTGCCAGCAGCTTAGGGACAGGGGATTGGACTGAAGCTTTCTTT. This sequence encodes CASSLGTGDWTEAFF.

The V and J genes are TRBV29-1 and TRBJ2-3; no firm D call. The V end lost 2 bases, the J end lost 0 bases, and 6 bases lay between the germline ends. Looked up from germline, CDR1 is SQVTM and CDR2 is ANQGSEA. CDR3 length: 13 residues. Here the CDR3 reads CSVETPSTDTQYF. As DNA, the CDR3 is TGCAGCGTTGAAACCCCAAGCACAGATACGCAGTATTTT.

The chain joins TRBV6-6 to TRBJ2-4, with 10 bases aligning to TRBD2. The CDR3 loop spans 16 amino acids. Unmatched junction bases numbered 5, after V lost 6 bases and J lost 0 bases. Germline loops: CDR1 MNHNY, CDR2 SVGAGI (reference sequence). The CDR3 is CASSWTSGLAKNIQYF. CDR3 bases: TGTGCCAGCAGCTGGACTAGCGGACTAGCCAAAAACATTCAGTACTTC.

The rearrangement joins TRBV20-1 to TRBJ2-1; D may correspond to TRBD1 or TRBD2 (6 bases each). Per the germline V gene, CDR1 is DFQATT and CDR2 is SNEGSKA (reference sequence). Trimming cost V 0 bases and J 7 bases, with 22 bases left between them. This CDR3 has 17 amino acids. The CDR3 reads CSARDRRGAFVSNEQFF. CDR3 bases: TGCAGTGCTAGAGATAGGAGGGGGGCCTTCGTCTCAAATGAGCAGTTCTTC.

This clonotype was recorded a few times. This chain links TRBV20-1 with TRBJ2-5, with D possibly being TRBD1 (6 bases). The CDR3 has 18 residues. CDR1 DFQATT and CDR2 SNEGSKA come from the germline V gene (reference sequence). The germline V and J ends were trimmed by 0 bases and 0 bases, with 20 bases remaining between them. The CDR3 sequence: CSARDNRVRARYQETQYF. In nucleotides, the CDR3 is TGCAGTGCTAGAGATAACAGGGTCCGCGCCCGGTACCAAGAGACCCAGTACTTC.

This clonotype was observed a handful of times. The V gene is TRBV29-1, the J gene TRBJ2-7; D is uncertain. The germline CDR1 and CDR2 sequences are SQVTM and ANQGSEA. The CDR3 is made up of 15 amino acids. The germline V and J ends were trimmed by 4 bases and 4 bases, with 20 bases remaining between them. CDR3 region: CSVVYVRQSLYEQYF. DNA for the CDR3: TGCAGCGTTGTTTACGTCCGGCAGTCCCTTTACGAGCAGTACTTC.

The chain links TRBV29-1 to TRBJ1-5; 8 bases fit TRBD1. Germline V gene sequence: CDR1 SQVTM, CDR2 ANQGSEA. The V and J ends lost 4 bases and 6 bases, in that order; junction bases with no gene match: 8. The CDR3 runs 14 residues. The CDR3 bases are TGCAGCGTTGTTGGAGGAACAGGGGGTCAGCCCCAGCATTTT. Its translation: CSVVGGTGGQPQHF.

This chain links TRBV6-2 or TRBV6-3 with TRBJ2-1; 7 nucleotides align to TRBD2. The CDR3 consists of 19 residues. Germline assignment: CDR1 MNHEY and CDR2 SVGEGT. V was clipped by 4 bases and J by 0 bases; unmatched bases: 15. The CDR3 DNA follows: TGTGCCAGCAGTTTCCTATCCACGGGGCGGGGGAGCTCCTACAATGAGCAGTTCTTC. Residues: CASSFLSTGRGSSYNEQFF.

This chain uses TRBV18 with TRBJ2-4, with D uncertain. Looked up from germline, CDR1 is KGHSH and CDR2 is LQKENI. V lost 5 bases and J 15 bases, leaving 17 bases between the germline ends. The CDR3 contains 12 residues. CDR3 amino acids: CASSATDFDRYF. The CDR3 DNA reads as TGTGCCAGCTCAGCGACGGATTTTGATCGGTACTTC.

The rearrangement links TRBV20-1 to TRBJ1-1, with D maybe TRBD1 (5 bases). Germline V lookup: CDR1 DFQATT, CDR2 SNEGSKA (reference sequence). The CDR3 extends over 15 amino acids. V dropped 2 bases and J dropped 0 bases, with 13 bases sitting between them. The CDR3 DNA is TGCAGTGCTAGACCACGGAGGGGAATGAACACTGAAGCTTTCTTT. This gives the protein CSARPRRGMNTEAFF.

Note on this clonotype: This sequence may be a read error, since a much larger clone differs from it by one base. This chain links TRBV4-2 with TRBJ2-1; no clear D. There are 14 residues in the CDR3. The ends were cut back, 0 bases at V and 7 bases at J, with 10 bases in the middle. From germline, CDR1 is LGHNA and CDR2 YNFKEQ. CDR3 in amino acids: CASSQEGPANEQFF. CDR3 nucleotides: TGTGCCAGCAGCCAAGAAGGACCAGCAAATGAGCAGTTCTTC.

This clonotype has only a few counts. The V gene is TRBV5-1, the J gene TRBJ1-1; no reliable D call. CDR1 is SGHRS, CDR2 YFSETQ, per germline. Trimming stripped 0 bases from V and 1 base from J, with 7 bases between. This CDR3 is 14 amino acids long. CDR3 sequence reads: CASSLAPPNTEAFF. The CDR3 nucleotides are TGCGCCAGCAGCTTGGCACCGCCGAACACTGAAGCTTTCTTT.

This clonotype was counted a few times. The chain employs TRBV11-2 and TRBJ2-1; 8 bases are shared with TRBD2. With V trimmed by 5 bases and J by 6 bases, 15 bases remained unmatched. Germline V gene data show CDR1 as SGHAT and CDR2 as FQNNGV. The CDR3 has 17 amino acids. CDR3 amino acids: CASSHGLARTTTNEQFF. The CDR3 coding sequence is TGTGCCAGCAGCCACGGACTAGCTAGGACTACTACCAATGAGCAGTTCTTC.